The rows below give T cell receptor beta chains drawn from one sample of a study of blood T cell repertoires in COVID-19. Data came from immunoSEQ multiplex PCR; TCRdb stores just in-frame clones and leaves some out. The top ten clones hold approximately 8% of a sample with 23,000 or so clones, around 87% of them seen once. Source material: peripheral blood. All receptors come from a man over 45 with active COVID-19. Each CDR3 is given with its conserved first and last residue. D genes are given only for firm matches. Size values are once, few and many counts, or a class for expanded clones, and some rows have none.

V: TRBV6-2/TRBV6-3
D: NA
size: NA
J: TRBJ2-2
DNA: TGTGCCAGCAGTTACGTGGGGGCCCGGCAGGGGATACCCGGGGAGCTGTTTTTT
CDR3: CASSYVGARQGIPGELFF

V: TRBV3-1/TRBV3-2
D: TRBD2
size: NA
J: TRBJ2-5
DNA: TGTGCCAGCAGCCAACCTCGGGGGGGGGAGACCCAGTACTTC
CDR3: CASSQPRGGETQYF

V: TRBV15
D: NA
size: NA
J: TRBJ1-4
DNA: TGTGCCACCAGCAGAGGTCCGCCTCAGGGAAAACTTGAAAAACTGTTTTTT
CDR3: CATSRGPPQGKLEKLFF

V: TRBV3-1/TRBV3-2
D: NA
size: NA
J: TRBJ1-5
DNA: TGTGCCAGCAGCAATAGGAGGGGCAATCAGCCCCAGCATTTT
CDR3: CASSNRRGNQPQHF

V: TRBV5-6
D: TRBD1
size: few
J: TRBJ1-1
DNA: TGTGCCAGCAGCTTGGGGTCAGGACAGGGCACTGAAGCTTTCTTT
CDR3: CASSLGSGQGTEAFF

V: TRBV19
D: NA
size: NA
J: TRBJ1-6
DNA: TGTGCCAGTAGTGGGACAAGGAGGTGGTCACCCCTCCACTTT
CDR3: CASSGTRRWSPLHF

V: TRBV7-8
D: NA
size: NA
J: TRBJ2-2
DNA: TGTGCCAGCAGCTTCGCCGCGGGACAGCGAAGTTCGAACACCGGGGAGCTGTTTTTT
CDR3: CASSFAAGQRSSNTGELFF

V: TRBV7-7
D: TRBD2
size: once
J: TRBJ2-2
DNA: TGTGCTAGCAGCTTATCAGGACTAGCCTCCGGGGAGCTGTTTTTT
CDR3: CASSLSGLASGELFF

V: TRBV15
D: TRBD1
size: NA
J: TRBJ2-5
DNA: TGTGCCACCAGCAGAGGACAGGGTCTCGAGACCCAGTACTTC
CDR3: CATSRGQGLETQYF

V: TRBV10-1
D: TRBD1
size: few
J: TRBJ1-2
DNA: TGCGCCAGCAGTAACAACAGGGGGAATCTATATGGCTACACCTTC
CDR3: CASSNNRGNLYGYTF

V: TRBV5-1
D: TRBD2
size: NA
J: TRBJ2-2
DNA: TGCGCCAGCAGCTCATTAGCGGGAGGGCCCACCGGGGAGCTGTTTTTT
CDR3: CASSSLAGGPTGELFF

V: TRBV10-3
D: NA
size: NA
J: TRBJ2-7
DNA: TGTGCCATCAGTGAACAGGCCTACGAGCAGTACTTC
CDR3: CAISEQAYEQYF

V: TRBV6-5
D: TRBD2
size: NA
J: TRBJ2-2
DNA: TGTGCCAGCAGTTACGGGGTCCTAGCGGGGTCGGGGGAGCTGTTTTTT
CDR3: CASSYGVLAGSGELFF

V: TRBV7-9
D: TRBD1
size: NA
J: TRBJ1-2
DNA: TGTGCCAGCAGCCCACAGGGGATCTATGGCTACACCTTC
CDR3: CASSPQGIYGYTF

V: TRBV5-6
D: TRBD2
size: NA
J: TRBJ2-5
DNA: TGTGCCAGCAGCCCGGGACTAGCGGGAGAGTTTGAGACCCAGTACTTC
CDR3: CASSPGLAGEFETQYF

V: TRBV6-6
D: NA
size: NA
J: TRBJ1-1
DNA: TGTGCCAGCAGTACCCCCGGGGGAGGTCGCACTGAAGCTTTCTTT
CDR3: CASSTPGGGRTEAFF

V: TRBV4-1
D: TRBD2
size: NA
J: TRBJ2-1
DNA: TGCGCCAGCAGCCTACCGAAGCGGGGGGGCTCCTACAATGAGCAGTTCTTC
CDR3: CASSLPKRGGSYNEQFF

V: TRBV5-4
D: TRBD2
size: NA
J: TRBJ2-1
DNA: TGTGCCAGCAGCCGCCGGACTAGCGGGGGGGCCAATGAGCAGTTCTTC
CDR3: CASSRRTSGGANEQFF

V: TRBV24-1
D: NA
size: NA
J: TRBJ2-7
DNA: TGTGCCACCAGTGATAGATTAGCAGGGGACGAGCAGTACTTC
CDR3: CATSDRLAGDEQYF

V: TRBV29-1
D: NA
size: NA
J: TRBJ2-2
DNA: TGCAGCGCCGTCCCGGGACTCGGTACCGGGGAGCTGTTTTTT
CDR3: CSAVPGLGTGELFF

V: TRBV9
D: TRBD1
size: NA
J: TRBJ1-4
DNA: TGTGCCAGCAGCCCGGGACAGGGGTGGAGTAAACTGTTTTTT
CDR3: CASSPGQGWSKLFF

V: TRBV13
D: TRBD2
size: NA
J: TRBJ2-7
DNA: TGTGCCAGCAGCTTTAGGACTAGCGGGGGGAGCTCCTACGAGCAGTACTTC
CDR3: CASSFRTSGGSSYEQYF

V: TRBV2
D: TRBD1
size: NA
J: TRBJ1-4
DNA: TGTGCCAGCAGTGCGTACAGGGGGTTGGTGTTTTTT
CDR3: CASSAYRGLVFF

V: TRBV5-1
D: TRBD2
size: NA
J: TRBJ2-1
DNA: TGCGCCAGCAGAAGCGGGACTGGGTCCTACAATGAGCAGTTCTTC
CDR3: CASRSGTGSYNEQFF

V: TRBV5-1
D: TRBD1
size: once
J: TRBJ1-2
DNA: TGCGCCAGCAGCTTGGGACAGGGTAGTAGGGCTAACTATGGCTACACCTTC
CDR3: CASSLGQGSRANYGYTF

V: TRBV27
D: TRBD1
size: once
J: TRBJ2-7
DNA: TGTGCCAGCAGTTTACAAAACCCCGGGACAGTAACCTACGAGCAGTACTTC
CDR3: CASSLQNPGTVTYEQYF

V: TRBV24-1
D: NA
size: NA
J: TRBJ2-2
DNA: TGTGCCACCAGTGAATCAGGGATCGGGGAGCTGTTTTTT
CDR3: CATSESGIGELFF

V: TRBV5-6
D: NA
size: NA
J: TRBJ2-3
DNA: TGTGCCAGCAGCGTCTATTCCACAGATACGCAGTATTTT
CDR3: CASSVYSTDTQYF

V: TRBV18
D: NA
size: NA
J: TRBJ2-3
DNA: TGTGCCAGCTCACCAGTGGGGGGGCCGGCAGATACGCAGTATTTT
CDR3: CASSPVGGPADTQYF

V: TRBV5-4
D: TRBD1
size: NA
J: TRBJ1-1
DNA: TGTGCCAGCAGCACCGGGACAGGGGAAGCTTTCTTT
CDR3: CASSTGTGEAFF

V: TRBV11-2
D: NA
size: few
J: TRBJ1-5
DNA: TGTGCCAGCAGCTTGAGCCTTAGCAATCAGCCCCAGCATTTT
CDR3: CASSLSLSNQPQHF

V: TRBV6-1
D: NA
size: NA
J: TRBJ2-7
DNA: TGTGCCAGCAGTGAACCCCTCTACGAGCAGTACTTC
CDR3: CASSEPLYEQYF

V: TRBV5-1
D: TRBD1
size: NA
J: TRBJ2-5
DNA: TGCGCCAGCCGGCTGGGACAGGGTGAGACCCAGTACTTC
CDR3: CASRLGQGETQYF

V: TRBV21-1
D: NA
size: once
J: TRBJ2-1
DNA: TGTGCCAGCCCCCTAGTAGACCTAAGGATAGATGAGCAGTTCTTC
CDR3: CASPLVDLRIDEQFF

V: TRBV29-1
D: TRBD2
size: NA
J: TRBJ2-3
DNA: TGCAGCGTTGAGGGAGGGACCTATAGCACAGATACGCAGTATTTT
CDR3: CSVEGGTYSTDTQYF

V: TRBV5-1
D: NA
size: NA
J: TRBJ1-4
DNA: TGCGCCAGCAGCTTGGAGGAGGGGATTAATGAAAAACTGTTTTTT
CDR3: CASSLEEGINEKLFF

V: TRBV6-5
D: TRBD1
size: NA
J: TRBJ1-3
DNA: TGTGCCAGCAGGAGGGACAGGGTCTCTGGAAACACCATATATTTT
CDR3: CASRRDRVSGNTIYF

V: TRBV4-1
D: TRBD1
size: NA
J: TRBJ1-5
DNA: TGCGCCAGCAGCCAAGATCTCCCCGACAGGGGGTACAGCAATCAGCCCCAGCATTTT
CDR3: CASSQDLPDRGYSNQPQHF